This T cell receptor (beta chain) originates from a study of blood T cell repertoires in COVID-19. The CDR3 sequence is 15 residues long. Looked up from germline, CDR1 is MGHRA and CDR2 is YSYEKL. V was clipped by 0 bases and J by 0 bases, with 9 bases between them. Cohort assignment relied on participant-reported clinical history. Only in-frame clones appear in the TCRdb table, and some are missing; sequencing was by immunoSEQ multiplex PCR. The table shows fewer than 450,000 clones, with roughly 87% occurring only once. The chain carries TRBV4-1 and TRBJ2-7; D gene unclear. The receptor's source is a woman aged 40 to 55 with acute COVID-19. The sequenced sample was PBMCs or T cells enriched from blood (not recorded which). CDR3 in amino acids: CASSQDYGGSYEQYF. The CDR3 DNA sequence: TGCGCCAGCAGCCAAGATTATGGCGGCTCCTACGAGCAGTACTTC.